The rows below give T cell receptor beta chains drawn from one sample of a study of T cell responses to AZD1222 COVID-19 vaccine. Assay: immunoSEQ multiplex PCR; the TCRdb copy retains only in-frame clones and omits some. The repertoire holds about 140,000 clones, with 90% to 95% as singletons. The specimen was peripheral blood, collected on day 0 of AZD1222 vaccination. Every receptor here comes from an adult in good health. CDR3s include the opening cysteine and the closing phenylalanine or tryptophan. A D gene is named only where the DNA matches it firmly. Clone size appears in some rows only: once, few, many, or a class for an expanded clone.

>17|-|TRBJ1-1|TRBV18|TRBD1
CASSPPGLSGGNTEAFF
TGTGCCAGCTCACCTCCGGGACTGTCAGGGGGGAACACTGAAGCTTTCTTT
>11|-|TRBJ2-7|TRBV3-1/TRBV3-2|TRBD1
CASRDRYEQYF
TGTGCCAGCCGGGACAGATACGAGCAGTACTTC
>16|once|TRBJ2-1|TRBV6-4|TRBD1
CASSTSGGGGYNEQFF
TGTGCCAGCTCAACCTCAGGGGGCGGCGGATACAATGAGCAGTTCTTC
>17|-|TRBJ2-1|TRBV5-5|TRBD1
CASSSPRGTEDYNEQFF
TGTGCCAGCAGCTCCCCTAGGGGGACAGAGGACTACAATGAGCAGTTCTTC
>16|-|TRBJ1-6|TRBV4-1|-
CASSQTTSSYNSPLHF
TGCGCCAGCAGCCAAACAACTAGCTCCTATAATTCACCCCTCCACTTT
>13|-|TRBJ1-1|TRBV27|-
CASSLTTNTEAFF
TGTGCCAGCAGCCTAACAACGAACACTGAAGCTTTCTTT
>15|once|TRBJ1-2|TRBV19|-
CASSPFGGSPYGYTF
TGTGCCAGTAGTCCCTTTGGGGGATCTCCCTATGGCTACACCTTC
>15|-|TRBJ2-1|TRBV24-1|TRBD1
CATGFEGQGRYEQFF
TGTGCCACCGGTTTTGAGGGACAGGGGAGGTATGAGCAGTTCTTC
>14|few|TRBJ1-2|TRBV15|-
CATSLRFGGYGYTF
TGTGCCACCAGCCTTAGGTTTGGAGGGTATGGCTACACCTTC
>13|-|TRBJ1-1|TRBV7-9|TRBD1
CASSLTGGTEAFF
TGTGCCAGCAGCTTAACAGGGGGCACTGAAGCTTTCTTT
>14|-|TRBJ2-7|TRBV7-2|TRBD1
CASSSDRASYEQYF
TGTGCCAGCAGCTCGGACAGGGCCTCCTACGAGCAGTACTTC
>13|many|TRBJ2-7|TRBV10-3|-
CAISESGAQEQYF
TGTGCCATCAGTGAGTCGGGGGCGCAAGAGCAGTACTTC
>14|-|TRBJ1-2|TRBV5-1|-
CASSLGKADPGYTF
TGCGCCAGCAGCTTAGGGAAAGCCGACCCTGGCTACACCTTC
>12|-|TRBJ1-4|TRBV19|-
CASNEGYEKLFF
TGTGCCAGTAACGAGGGGTATGAAAAACTGTTTTTT
>17|-|TRBJ1-6|TRBV7-9|-
CASSGPGPNFYNSPLHF
TGTGCCAGCAGTGGACCGGGACCTAACTTTTATAATTCACCCCTCCACTTT
>11|-|TRBJ1-5|TRBV29-1|-
CSVGSNQPQHF
TGCAGCGTCGGCAGCAATCAGCCCCAGCATTTT
>16|-|TRBJ1-1|TRBV27|-
CASSLSWTNANTEAFF
TGTGCCAGCAGTTTATCGTGGACCAACGCGAACACTGAAGCTTTCTTT
>11|-|TRBJ1-2|TRBV5-4|-
CASRTPEGYTF
TGTGCCAGCAGAACCCCGGAGGGCTACACCTTC
>15|-|TRBJ1-1|TRBV27|-
CASSTQGRRGDEAFF
TGTGCCAGTTCGACTCAAGGAAGGCGGGGGGATGAAGCTTTCTTT
>15|-|TRBJ1-2|TRBV27|TRBD1
CASSRSYRGLNGYTF
TGTGCCAGCAGTCGATCCTACAGGGGGTTAAATGGCTACACCTTC